This TCR beta chain was sequenced for a study of shared clonotypes between healthy human individuals. Per germline, CDR1 SGHTA and CDR2 FQGTGA. The CDR3 is 13 residues long. V shed 3 bases and J shed 5 bases, with 10 bases lying between them. All donors qualified as healthy HIV-negative adults and had experienced no recent acute infections or vaccinations. Assay runs were performed at deep level. PBMC DNA, left unsorted, was sequenced on ten immunoSEQ deep assay plates. Authors' processing steps: Because ImmunoSEQ provided only junction sequences with no quality scores, the filtering differed. Libraries were prepared by immunoSEQ multiplex PCR; TCRdb keeps only in-frame clonotypes and omits some of them. That table gives V, J and clone size, and the DNA gave D and trimming. The top ten hold around 12% of the sample, which has about 500,000 clones, approximately 80% seen once. A remark on this clone: Other DNA sequences in the same sample also yield this CDR3.

Sequencing was carried out using PBMCs. J is TRBJ2-5 and V is TRBV7-3; the D gene could be TRBD1 or TRBD2 (5 bases each). This TCR was sampled from a woman between 35 and 50 years old in good health. Some clones in this sample may be carry-over from other donors' samples. The CDR3 DNA reads as TGTGCCAGCAGCTTCGGCAGGGAGGAGACCCAGTACTTC. Translating it yields CASSFGREETQYF.